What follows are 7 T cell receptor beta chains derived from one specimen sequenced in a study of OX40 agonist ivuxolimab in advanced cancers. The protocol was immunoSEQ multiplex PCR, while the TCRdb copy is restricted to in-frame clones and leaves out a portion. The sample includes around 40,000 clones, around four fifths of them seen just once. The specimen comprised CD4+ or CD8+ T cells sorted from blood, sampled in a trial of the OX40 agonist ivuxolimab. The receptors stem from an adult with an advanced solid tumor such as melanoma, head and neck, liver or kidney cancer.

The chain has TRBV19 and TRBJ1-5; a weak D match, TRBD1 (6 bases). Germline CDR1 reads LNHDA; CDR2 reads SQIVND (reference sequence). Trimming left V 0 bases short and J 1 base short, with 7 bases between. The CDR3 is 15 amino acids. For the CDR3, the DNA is TGTGCCAGTAGTATAGAAACAGGGAGCAATCAGCCCCAGCATTTT. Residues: CASSIETGSNQPQHF.

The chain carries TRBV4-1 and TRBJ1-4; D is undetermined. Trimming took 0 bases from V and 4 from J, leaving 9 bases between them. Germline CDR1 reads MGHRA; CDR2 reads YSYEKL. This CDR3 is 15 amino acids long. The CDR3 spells CASSQEWQLNEKLFF. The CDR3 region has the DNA TGCGCCAGCAGCCAAGAATGGCAGCTTAATGAAAAACTGTTTTTT.

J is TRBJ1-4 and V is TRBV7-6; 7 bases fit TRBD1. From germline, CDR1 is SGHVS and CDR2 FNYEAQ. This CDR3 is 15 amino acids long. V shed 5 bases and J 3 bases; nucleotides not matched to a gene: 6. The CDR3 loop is CASSNDRVPNEKLFF. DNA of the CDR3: TGTGCCAGCAGCAACGACAGGGTGCCTAATGAAAAACTGTTTTTT.

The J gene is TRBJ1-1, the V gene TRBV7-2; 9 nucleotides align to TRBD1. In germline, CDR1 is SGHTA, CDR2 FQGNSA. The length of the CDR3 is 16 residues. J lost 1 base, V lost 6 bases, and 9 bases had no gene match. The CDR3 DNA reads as TGTGCCAGCAGGGACGAGCTACAGGGGGCGAACACTGAAGCTTTCTTT. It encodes CASRDELQGANTEAFF.

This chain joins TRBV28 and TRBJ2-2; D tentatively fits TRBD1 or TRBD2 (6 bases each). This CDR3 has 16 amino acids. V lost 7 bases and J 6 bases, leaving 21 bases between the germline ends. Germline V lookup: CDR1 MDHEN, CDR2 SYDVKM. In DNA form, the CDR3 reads TGTGCCAGCAAAGGGGGGCGCCTGGCTTTATCCGGGGAGCTGTTTTTT. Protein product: CASKGGRLALSGELFF.

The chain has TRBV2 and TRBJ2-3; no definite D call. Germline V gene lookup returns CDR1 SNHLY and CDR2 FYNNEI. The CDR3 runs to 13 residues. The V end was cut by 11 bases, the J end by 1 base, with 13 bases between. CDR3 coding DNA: TGTGCCGCAAGATTGCCCGGCACAGATACGCAGTATTTT. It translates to CAARLPGTDTQYF.

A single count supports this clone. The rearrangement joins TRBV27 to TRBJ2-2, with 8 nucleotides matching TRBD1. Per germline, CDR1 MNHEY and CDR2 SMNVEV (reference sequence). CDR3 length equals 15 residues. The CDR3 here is CGSGSDRGRTGELFF. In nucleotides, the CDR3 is TGTGGGAGCGGTAGTGACAGGGGTCGGACCGGGGAGCTGTTTTTT.